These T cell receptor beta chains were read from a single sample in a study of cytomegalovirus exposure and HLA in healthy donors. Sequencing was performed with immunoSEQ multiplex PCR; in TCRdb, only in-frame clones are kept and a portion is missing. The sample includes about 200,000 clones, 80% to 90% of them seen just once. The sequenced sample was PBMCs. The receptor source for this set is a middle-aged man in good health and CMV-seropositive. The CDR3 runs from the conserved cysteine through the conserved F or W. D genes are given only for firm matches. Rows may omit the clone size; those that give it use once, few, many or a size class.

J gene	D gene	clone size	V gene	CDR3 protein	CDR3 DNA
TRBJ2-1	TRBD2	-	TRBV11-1	CASSRQGLAGGPRGEQFF	TGTGCCAGCAGCCGCCAGGGACTAGCGGGAGGGCCACGCGGTGAGCAGTTCTTC
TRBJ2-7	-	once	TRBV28	CASTPGGPLTEQYF	TGTGCCAGCACCCCCGGTGGTCCCCTAACCGAGCAGTACTTC
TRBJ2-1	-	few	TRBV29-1	CSVVIRSLPQFF	TGCAGCGTTGTGATACGAAGCTTACCCCAGTTCTTC
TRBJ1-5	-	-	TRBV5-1	CASSSDYRNQPQHF	TGCGCCAGCAGTTCCGACTACCGCAATCAGCCCCAGCATTTT
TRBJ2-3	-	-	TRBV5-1	CASSNGVVAGTDTQYF	TGCGCCAGCAGCAACGGGGTAGTAGCGGGCACAGATACGCAGTATTTT
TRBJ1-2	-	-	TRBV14	CASSGAVNYGYTF	TGTGCCAGCAGTGGGGCTGTGAACTATGGCTACACCTTC
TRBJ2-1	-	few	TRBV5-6	CASSSRVNEQFF	TGTGCCAGCAGCTCCAGGGTCAATGAGCAGTTCTTC
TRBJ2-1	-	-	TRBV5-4	CASSLAGYEQFF	TGTGCCAGCAGCTTGGCGGGGTATGAGCAGTTCTTC
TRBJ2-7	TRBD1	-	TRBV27	CASSFLDRGACEQYF	TGTGCCAGCAGTTTTCTCGACAGGGGTGCCTGCGAGCAGTACTTC
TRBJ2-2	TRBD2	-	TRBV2	CASMSSGNTGELFF	TGTGCCAGCATGTCTAGCGGGAACACCGGGGAGCTGTTTTTT
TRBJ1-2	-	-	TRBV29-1	CSVVVQSYGYTF	TGCAGCGTTGTTGTCCAGTCATATGGCTACACCTTC
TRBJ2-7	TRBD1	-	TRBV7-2	CASSQAGQVYEQYF	TGTGCCAGCAGCCAGGCGGGACAGGTGTACGAGCAGTACTTC
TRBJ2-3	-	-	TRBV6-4	CASSNGDTDTQYF	TGTGCCAGCAGTAACGGGGACACAGATACGCAGTATTTT
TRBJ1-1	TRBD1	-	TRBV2	CARSTWTGTNTEAFF	TGTGCCAGAAGTACCTGGACAGGGACGAACACTGAAGCTTTCTTT
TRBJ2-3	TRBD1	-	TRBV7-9	CASSAQTGVDTQYF	TGTGCCAGCAGCGCACAGACAGGGGTGGATACGCAGTATTTT
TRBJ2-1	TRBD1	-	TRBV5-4	CASSFDRVLRNEQFF	TGTGCCAGCAGCTTCGACAGGGTATTGAGAAATGAGCAGTTCTTC
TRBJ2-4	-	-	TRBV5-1	CASSLGQGSVVKNSQYF	TGCGCCAGCAGCTTGGGCCAGGGCTCGGTAGTCAAAAACAGTCAGTACTTC
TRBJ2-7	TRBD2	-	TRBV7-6	CASSLAASGRTYEQYF	TGTGCCAGCAGCTTAGCCGCTAGCGGGAGAACCTACGAGCAGTACTTC
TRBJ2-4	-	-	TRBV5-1	CASSLGGSINIAKNSQYF	TGCGCCAGCAGCTTGGGAGGGTCAATCAATATAGCCAAAAACAGTCAGTACTTC
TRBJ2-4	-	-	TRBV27	CASSLSKLAKNIQYF	TGTGCCAGCAGTTTATCGAAGCTAGCCAAAAACATTCAGTACTTC
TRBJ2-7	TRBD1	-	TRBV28	CASSQGTELYEQYF	TGTGCCAGCAGCCAGGGGACAGAGCTTTACGAGCAGTACTTC
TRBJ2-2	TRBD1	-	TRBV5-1	CASSLAPGGNTGELFF	TGCGCCAGCAGCTTGGCTCCAGGGGGCAACACCGGGGAGCTGTTTTTT
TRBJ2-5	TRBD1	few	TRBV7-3	CASSTFGTVQETQYF	TGTGCTAGCAGCACTTTCGGGACAGTACAAGAGACCCAGTACTTC
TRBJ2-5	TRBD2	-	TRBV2	CASRTGLAGGLRETQYF	TGTGCCAGCAGGACCGGACTAGCGGGAGGTCTCCGAGAGACCCAGTACTTC
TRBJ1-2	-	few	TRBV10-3	CATHDSLYGYTF	TGTGCCACACATGACAGCTTATATGGCTACACCTTC
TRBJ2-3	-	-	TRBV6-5	CASRTSLRSDTQYF	TGTGCCAGCAGAACTTCGCTGCGGTCAGATACGCAGTATTTT
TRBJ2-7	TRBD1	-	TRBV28	CASSSRDRTYEQYF	TGTGCCAGCAGTTCCAGGGACAGAACCTACGAGCAGTACTTC